The 19 T cell receptor beta chains below come from one sample, sequenced in a study of T-cell memory formation after mild COVID-19. TCRdb re-analysed the 5' RACE reads in MiXCR, keeping a single row per CDR3 protein. The table has roughly 580,000 distinct CDR3 sequences, approximately 19% seen once. Sequenced sample: PBMCs or a T cell subset sorted from them (not recorded which). Every receptor here comes from an adult woman who had mild COVID-19 (a few samples of this study predate the infection). Cell type and time point are not known.

In its sample, this clonotype was seen a few times. The chain is built from TRBV5-6 and TRBJ2-2, with 9 bases fitting TRBD2. CDR1 is SGHDT, CDR2 YYEEEE, per germline. The V segment lost 4 bases and the J segment 4 bases; nucleotides outside the gene matches: 5. There are 15 residues in the CDR3. CDR3 region: CASSRISGGTGELFF. The CDR3 bases are TGTGCCAGCAGCCGGATTAGCGGGGGCACCGGGGAGCTGTTTTTT.

This clonotype was seen a few times. The V and J genes are TRBV20-1 and TRBJ1-2; D is uncertain. The ends were cut back, 6 bases at V and 4 bases at J, with 15 bases in the middle. The CDR3 loop spans 13 amino acids. Germline-derived CDR1 and CDR2 are DFQATT and SNEGSKA (reference sequence). The CDR3 nucleotides are TGCAGTGCCCCCGGGTACGGGAGCTATGGCTACACCTTC. This codes for CSAPGYGSYGYTF.

This clonotype was detected only a few times. V is TRBV29-1 and J is TRBJ2-5; 8 bases line up with TRBD1. V gave up 4 bases and J gave up 5 bases; unmatched junction bases: 6. In germline, CDR1 is SQVTM, CDR2 ANQGSEA. CDR3 length: 13 residues. The CDR3 DNA follows: TGCAGCGTTGCCAGGGGGCTCTCGGAGACCCAGTACTTC. Protein: CSVARGLSETQYF.

In its sample, this clonotype was seen a few times. The chain carries TRBV4-1 and TRBJ1-5, with D hard to call. Looked up from germline, CDR1 is MGHRA and CDR2 is YSYEKL. This CDR3 is 14 amino acids long. V was pared by 1 base and J by 7 bases, with 11 bases between. For the CDR3, the DNA is TGCGCCAGCAGCCAAGTAGGGTATCGGCAGCCCCAGCATTTT. It translates to CASSQVGYRQPQHF.

This clonotype was counted a few times. This chain uses TRBV5-6 with TRBJ2-3; possibly TRBD1 for D (6 bases). V was pared by 4 bases and J by 0 bases, with 15 bases between. CDR3 size: 16 residues. Germline loops: CDR1 SGHDT, CDR2 YYEEEE. CDR3 amino acids: CASSHMAGASTDTQYF. The CDR3 DNA reads as TGTGCCAGCAGCCACATGGCAGGGGCTAGCACAGATACGCAGTATTTT.

This clonotype was seen a few times. V is TRBV4-2 and J is TRBJ2-1; 7 bases fit TRBD1. CDR3 size: 19 residues. Looked up from germline, CDR1 is LGHNA and CDR2 is YNFKEQ. V shed 3 bases and J 0 bases; nucleotides not matched to a gene: 14. The CDR3 loop is CASSQKWAGGGSSYNEQFF. CDR3 in DNA: TGTGCCAGCAGCCAGAAATGGGCAGGGGGTGGAAGCTCCTACAATGAGCAGTTCTTC.

The rearrangement links TRBV20-1 to TRBJ2-4; D call uncertain. The germline CDR1 and CDR2 sequences are DFQATT and SNEGSKA (reference sequence). The germline V and J ends were trimmed by 5 bases and 2 bases, with 7 bases remaining between them. The length of the CDR3 is 12 residues. For the CDR3, the DNA is TGCAGTGCTGGGCAGTCCAAAAACATTCAGTACTTC. Translation: CSAGQSKNIQYF.

As regards this clonotype: A read error may account for a junction end that differs from germline. The V call is TRBV9, the J call TRBJ2-7, with 9 bases aligning to TRBD1. CDR1 and CDR2 from the germline V gene are SGDLS and YYNGEE. The CDR3 totals 15 residues. The CDR3 region has the DNA TGTGCCAGCAGCCCCCCCGACAGGGGGTCCTCCGAGCAGTACTTC. This codes for CASSPPDRGSSEQYF.

The chain recombines TRBV27 with TRBJ2-2; D remains unclear. There are 15 residues in the CDR3. The V and J ends lost 6 bases and 1 base respectively, with 12 bases between them. Germline CDR1 and CDR2: MNHEY and SMNVEV (reference sequence). CDR3 sequence (DNA): TGTGCCAGCAGCGAGTCGACGGTGAACACCGGGGAGCTGTTTTTT. It encodes CASSESTVNTGELFF.

This clonotype was recorded a few times. The chain links TRBV9 to TRBJ2-4, with D perhaps being TRBD1 or TRBD2 (6 bases each). V shed 0 bases and J shed 5 bases, with 12 bases lying between them. The germline CDR1 and CDR2 sequences are SGDLS and YYNGEE. This CDR3 comprises 15 residues. The CDR3 region has the DNA TGTGCCAGCAGCGTAGGATCCGGGGGCGAAAACATTCAGTACTTC. It yields the protein CASSVGSGGENIQYF.

J is TRBJ1-6 and V is TRBV5-4; D gene ambiguous. Deletions cut 4 bases from V and 7 bases from J, with 15 bases between. CDR3 length equals 15 residues. The V gene's germline CDR1 is SGHNT and CDR2 YYREEE (reference sequence). CDR3 in amino acids: CASSVDQIRNSPLHF. Here the CDR3 DNA reads TGTGCCAGCAGCGTAGACCAGATTCGGAATTCACCCCTCCACTTT.

The V and J genes are TRBV4-1 and TRBJ1-5, with 7 bases that match TRBD1. The ends lost 0 bases at V and 5 bases at J; junction bases unmatched: 7. The CDR3 runs 16 residues. Germline V gene data show CDR1 as MGHRA and CDR2 as YSYEKL. The CDR3 spells CASSQDEARGHQPQHF. CDR3 sequence (DNA): TGCGCCAGCAGCCAAGATGAGGCGAGGGGGCATCAGCCCCAGCATTTT.

CDR3: CASSPVRDRETSGPYEQYF. The CDR3 nucleotides read TGTGCCAGCAGCCCGGTCCGAGACAGGGAGACTAGCGGACCCTACGAGCAGTACTTC. The chain has TRBV13 and TRBJ2-7; 9 nucleotides agree with TRBD2. The CDR3 covers 19 residues. V lost 5 bases and J lost 2; bases outside the gene matches: 19. Germline CDR1 is PRHDT and CDR2 is FYEKMQ (reference sequence).

The rearrangement links TRBV7-9 to TRBJ1-2, with D tentatively TRBD1 (5 bases). Trimming stripped 4 bases from V and 6 bases from J, with 9 bases between. The CDR3 spans 12 residues. Germline lookup yields CDR1 SEHNR and CDR2 FQNEAQ (reference sequence). CDR3 bases: TGTGCCAGCAGCTCCCCAGGGCATGGCTACACCTTC. Translated: CASSSPGHGYTF.

This clonotype was observed once. CDR3 sequence (DNA): TGTGCCAGCAGTTTATTGGGGACTAGCGGGGGGCGATACAATGAGCAGTTCTTC. Translated: CASSLLGTSGGRYNEQFF. V usage is TRBV28 and J usage is TRBJ2-1, with TRBD2 identical over 15 bases. This CDR3 is built from 18 residues. Germline CDR1 is MDHEN and CDR2 is SYDVKM. With V trimmed by 1 base and J by 4 bases, 5 bases remained unmatched.

This clonotype was seen only a few times. CDR3 sequence: CASSQVPPGTGSEKLFF. In nucleotides, the CDR3 is TGCGCCAGCAGCCAAGTACCCCCCGGGACAGGGAGTGAAAAACTGTTTTTT. J is TRBJ1-4 and V is TRBV4-3, with 9 nucleotides matching TRBD1. V was clipped by 1 base and J by 7 bases; unmatched bases: 10. The CDR3 has 17 amino acids. The germline gives CDR1 LGHNA, CDR2 YSLEER.

This clonotype was seen more than once but under ten times. This rearrangement joins TRBV24-1 to TRBJ2-1; 10 bases line up with TRBD1. The CDR3 totals 14 residues. CDR1 is KGHDR, CDR2 SFDVKD, per germline. Losses at the gene ends were 9 bases for V and 8 bases for J; bases not matched to a gene: 9. The CDR3 nucleotides read TGTGCCACCGCGGACAGGGGGATTAACGATGAGCAGTTCTTC. It specifies CATADRGINDEQFF.

This clonotype was observed at least ten times. This chain uses TRBV12-3 or TRBV12-4 with TRBJ1-2, with D uncertain. The ends were cut back, 5 bases at V and 8 bases at J, with 12 bases in the middle. The CDR3 is 12 residues long. Here the CDR3 DNA reads TGTGCCAGCAGTCCCGGGGTGGGCGGCTACACCTTC. Its protein is CASSPGVGGYTF.

This clonotype was counted once. The chain recombines TRBV29-1 with TRBJ1-1; D ambiguous. The CDR3 consists of 14 residues. V was trimmed by 4 bases and J by 0 bases, leaving 12 bases between them. Germline V gene lookup returns CDR1 SQVTM and CDR2 ANQGSEA. For the CDR3, the DNA is TGCAGCGTTGCATGGGCAGGCATGAACACTGAAGCTTTCTTT. Protein sequence: CSVAWAGMNTEAFF.